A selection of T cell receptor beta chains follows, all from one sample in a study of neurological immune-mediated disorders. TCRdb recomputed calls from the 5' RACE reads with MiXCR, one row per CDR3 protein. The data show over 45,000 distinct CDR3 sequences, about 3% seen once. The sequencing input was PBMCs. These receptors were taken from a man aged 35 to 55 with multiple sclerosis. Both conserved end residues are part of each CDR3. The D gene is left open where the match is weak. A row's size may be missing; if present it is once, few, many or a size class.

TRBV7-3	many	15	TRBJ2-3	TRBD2	TGTGCCAGCAGCTTAAAGACTAGCGGAACAGATACGCAGTATTTT	CASSLKTSGTDTQYF
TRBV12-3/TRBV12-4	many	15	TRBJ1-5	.	TGTGCCAGCAGTTTACAGGGTCCAAGCAATCAGCCCCAGCATTTT	CASSLQGPSNQPQHF
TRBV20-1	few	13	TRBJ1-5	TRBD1	TGCAGTGCGAGGACAGGGGTTAGGCAGCCCCAGCATTTT	CSARTGVRQPQHF
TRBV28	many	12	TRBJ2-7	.	TGTGCCAGCAGACCTACGGGGGACGAGCAGTACTTC	CASRPTGDEQYF
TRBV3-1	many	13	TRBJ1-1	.	TGTGCCAGCAGCCAAGCTAGTCGGACTGAAGCTTTCTTT	CASSQASRTEAFF
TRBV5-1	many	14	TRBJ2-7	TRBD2	TGCGCCAGCAGCCTGGGGGGGGGGACGAACGAGCAGTACTTC	CASSLGGGTNEQYF
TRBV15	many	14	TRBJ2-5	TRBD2	TGTGCCACCAGCACTCAAAAGACTAGCGGGGGACGGTACTTC	CATSTQKTSGGRYF
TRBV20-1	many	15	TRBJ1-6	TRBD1	TGCAGTGCTGGGACAGGCCTAACCTATAATTCACCCCTCCACTTT	CSAGTGLTYNSPLHF
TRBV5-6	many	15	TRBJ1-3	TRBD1	TGTGCCAGCAGCCGACAGGGAATTTCTGGAAACACCATATATTTT	CASSRQGISGNTIYF
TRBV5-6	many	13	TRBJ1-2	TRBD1	TGTGCCAGCAGCCTAGGGACAGGGTCGGGCTACACCTTC	CASSLGTGSGYTF
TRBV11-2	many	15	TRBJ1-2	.	TGTGCCAGCAGCTTTGGGCAGGGAGCTAACTATGGCTACACCTTC	CASSFGQGANYGYTF
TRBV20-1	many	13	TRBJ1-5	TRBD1	TGCAGTGCAATAAGCAGGGGGGATCAGCCCCAGCATTTT	CSAISRGDQPQHF
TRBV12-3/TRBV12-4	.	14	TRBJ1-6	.	TGTGCCAGTAGATCAGGGGATCTTAATTCACCCCTCAACTTT	CASRSGDLNSPLNF
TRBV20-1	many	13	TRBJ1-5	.	TGCAGTGCTACTCGGGGTTCTCATCAGCCCCAGCATTTT	CSATRGSHQPQHF
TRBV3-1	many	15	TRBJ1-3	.	TGTGCCAGCAGCCAACCCCAGGGACCTGGAAACACCATATATTTT	CASSQPQGPGNTIYF
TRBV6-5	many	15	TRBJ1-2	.	TGTGCCAGCAGTCCTCGGGACCCAGTGATCTATGGCTACACCTTC	CASSPRDPVIYGYTF
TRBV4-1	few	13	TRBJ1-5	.	TGCGCCAGCAGCCAAAATAGAAATCAGCCCCAGAATTTT	CASSQNRNQPQNF
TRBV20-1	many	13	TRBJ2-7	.	TGCAGTGCCCCGGGACACCTCTTCACCGAGCAGTACTTC	CSAPGHLFTEQYF
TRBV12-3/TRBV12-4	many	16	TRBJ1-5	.	TGTGCCAGCACCCTGGGGTCGACCGGAAGGAATCAGCCCCAGCATTTT	CASTLGSTGRNQPQHF
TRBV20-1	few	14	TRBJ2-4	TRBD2	TGCAGTGCTAGACCTCCTAGCGGGGGAGACATTCAGTACTTC	CSARPPSGGDIQYF
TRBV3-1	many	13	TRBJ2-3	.	TGTGCCAGCGGCGGACCTCACGCAGATACGCAGTATTTT	CASGGPHADTQYF
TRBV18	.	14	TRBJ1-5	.	TGTTCCAGCTCACCGGGGGGCGCGGGTCAGCCCCAGAATTTT	CSSSPGGAGQPQNF
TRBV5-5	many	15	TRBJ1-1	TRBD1	TGTGCCAGCAGCTTCGGACAGGTATCGTACACTGAAGCTTTCTTT	CASSFGQVSYTEAFF
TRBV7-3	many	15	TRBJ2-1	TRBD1	TGTGCCAGCAGCTCACAGGGGGCAAGTGTTTTTGAGCAGTTCTTC	CASSSQGASVFEQFF
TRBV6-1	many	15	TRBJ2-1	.	TGTGCCAGCAGTGGGACTACCAGAATCTACAATGAGCAGTTCTTC	CASSGTTRIYNEQFF
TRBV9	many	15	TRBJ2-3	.	TGTGCCAGCAGCGTACGGGCTAGCTCAGGAGATACGCAGTATTTT	CASSVRASSGDTQYF
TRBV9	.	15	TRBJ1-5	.	TGTGCCAGCAGCGTTTATGAAGTCGACAATCAGCCCCAGCATTTT	CASSVYEVDNQPQHF
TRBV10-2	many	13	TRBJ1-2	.	TGCGCCAGCAGTGCCAGGGGCTCCTATGGCTACACCTTC	CASSARGSYGYTF
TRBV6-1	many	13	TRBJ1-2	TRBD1	TGTGCCAGCAGTGAAGGGACAGGGAGAGGCTACACCTTC	CASSEGTGRGYTF
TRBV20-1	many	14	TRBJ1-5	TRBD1	TGCAGTGCTCGAATACAGGGGGGACATCAGCCCCAGAATTTT	CSARIQGGHQPQNF
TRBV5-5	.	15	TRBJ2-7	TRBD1	TGTGCCAGCAGCTTGTTTACAGGGGGAAGCTACGAGCAGTACTTC	CASSLFTGGSYEQYF
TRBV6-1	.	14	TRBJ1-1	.	TGTGCCAGCAGGGAGCAGGAAAGGGAAACTGAAGCTTTCTTT	CASREQERETEAFF
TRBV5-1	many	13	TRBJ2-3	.	TGCGCCAGCGGGGCAGGGAGCACAGATACGCAGTATTTT	CASGAGSTDTQYF
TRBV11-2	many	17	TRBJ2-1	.	TGTGCCAGCAGCTTATGGCCACCGGGGTCCTCCTACAATGAGCAGTTCTTC	CASSLWPPGSSYNEQFF
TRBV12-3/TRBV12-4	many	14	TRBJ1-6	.	TGTGCCAGCAGTTTAGACAGGGTTAGTTCACCCCTCAACTTT	CASSLDRVSSPLNF
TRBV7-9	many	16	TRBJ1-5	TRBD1	TGTGCCAGCAGCTTATGGACAGGGGGCTGGAATCAGCCCCAGCATTTT	CASSLWTGGWNQPQHF
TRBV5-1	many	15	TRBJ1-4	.	TGCGCCAGCAGCCCTGAGACAGGCCGAAATGAAAAACTGTTTTTT	CASSPETGRNEKLFF
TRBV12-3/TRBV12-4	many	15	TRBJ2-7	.	TGTGCCAGCAGTTTACTGAGGGCCTCATTCTCCGAGCAGTACTTC	CASSLLRASFSEQYF
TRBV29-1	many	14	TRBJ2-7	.	TGCAGCGCGACCCCGAGTGGGACAATCCACGAGCAGTACTTC	CSATPSGTIHEQYF
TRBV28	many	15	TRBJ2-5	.	TGTGCCAGCAGTGAGGTCGGACAAGGTCAAGAGACCCAGTACTTC	CASSEVGQGQETQYF
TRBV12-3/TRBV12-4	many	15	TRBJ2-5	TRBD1	TGTGCCAGCACCACCAGGACAGGGAACGAAGAGACCCAGTACTTC	CASTTRTGNEETQYF
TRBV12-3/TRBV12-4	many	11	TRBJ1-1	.	TGTGCCAGCAGTTTACCAGGACAAGCTTTCTTT	CASSLPGQAFF
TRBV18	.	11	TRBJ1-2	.	TGTGCCAACTCAACAGGGACGGAGCACACCTTC	CANSTGTEHTF
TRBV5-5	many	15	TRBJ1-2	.	TGTGCCAGCAGCTTGGTCGCGGGGTCTTGGAATGGCTACACCTTC	CASSLVAGSWNGYTF
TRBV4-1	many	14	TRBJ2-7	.	TGCGCCAGCAGCCAAGGGCGCCTAACCTACGAGCAGTACTTC	CASSQGRLTYEQYF